The 10 T cell receptor beta chains below come from one sample, sequenced in a study of prognosis after radiotherapy for stage I lung cancer. With two-round multiplex PCR, TCR beta CDR3 sequences were amplified from genomic DNA. Individual primers that were specific to each TRBV and TRBJ gene served in first-round PCR. From the multiplex PCR reads, TCRdb called clonotypes with MiXCR, one entry per CDR3 protein. The sample holds 59,000 or so distinct CDR3 sequences; about a quarter are singletons and the top ten take around 6.9%. This material consisted of PBMCs, taken before or after stereotactic body radiation therapy (not recorded which). The receptors stem from a donor over 45 with non-small cell lung cancer.

This clonotype has ten or more counts. The rearrangement joins TRBV28 to TRBJ1-2, with D possibly matching TRBD1 (6 bases). Germline CDR1 MDHEN, CDR2 SYDVKM. V dropped 4 bases and J dropped 5 bases, with 14 bases sitting between them. This CDR3 region has 14 residues. CDR3 sequence: CASSSITGSYGYTF. For the CDR3, the DNA is TGTGCCAGCAGTTCTATAACAGGGTCTTATGGCTACACCTTC.

This clonotype was counted at least ten times. Written as DNA, the CDR3 is TGTGCCAGCAGTGACTTACCGACAGTTATCTATGGCTACACCTTC. Its protein is CASSDLPTVIYGYTF. The gene calls are TRBV2 and TRBJ1-2, with a weak D call TRBD1 (5 bases). V lost 3 bases and J lost 4, with 15 bases in between. Per germline, CDR1 SNHLY and CDR2 FYNNEI. CDR3 length: 15 residues.

Ten or more counts support this clonotype. The chain is built from TRBV20-1 and TRBJ1-2; TRBD1 matches at 9 bases. The J segment lost 5 bases and the V segment lost 1 base, leaving 8 bases of the junction unmatched. Germline V gene lookup returns CDR1 DFQATT and CDR2 SNEGSKA (reference sequence). The CDR3 covers 15 residues. CDR3 nucleotide sequence: TGCAGTGCTAGAGCCAGGACAGGGGAGTTGTATGGCTACACCTTC. It specifies CSARARTGELYGYTF.

This clonotype was recorded at least ten times. This rearrangement joins TRBV3-1 to TRBJ1-2; D remains unclear. With 1 base removed from V and 8 bases from J, the gap between germline ends came to 11 bases. Germline V gene data show CDR1 as LGHDT and CDR2 as YNNKEL (reference sequence). The CDR3 runs 13 residues. The CDR3: CASSQGVGNGYTF. CDR3 nucleotides: TGTGCCAGCAGCCAAGGTGTGGGGAACGGCTACACCTTC.

This clonotype was recorded at least ten times. The chain uses TRBV7-9 and TRBJ2-1, with D unclear. The CDR3 has 14 amino acids. The germline gives CDR1 SEHNR, CDR2 FQNEAQ (reference sequence). Trimming removed 3 bases from V and 0 bases from J, with 6 bases in between. CDR3 sequence reads: CASSFSSSYNEQFF. CDR3 in DNA: TGTGCCAGCAGCTTTAGTAGCTCCTACAATGAGCAGTTCTTC.

On this clonotype: Being one base from a much bigger clone, this may be a read error. This chain connects TRBV7-2 to TRBJ1-1, with D possibly TRBD1 on 6 matching bases. The CDR3 runs 15 residues. The V gene's germline CDR1 is SGHTA and CDR2 FQGNSA. CDR3: CASSLGGTMNIEAFF. Written as DNA, the CDR3 is TGTGCCAGCAGCTTAGGCGGGACAATGAACATTGAAGCTTTCTTT.

In its sample, this clonotype was seen many times. This chain uses TRBV30 with TRBJ2-3; 9 bases are shared with TRBD2. The CDR3 loop spans 15 amino acids. V trimming: 2 bases; J trimming: 3 bases; junction bases outside the gene matches: 6. Germline CDR1 GTSNPN, CDR2 SVGIG (reference sequence). Written as DNA, the CDR3 is TGTGCCTGGAGTTTAGGACTAGCGACGACAGATACGCAGTATTTT. This codes for CAWSLGLATTDTQYF.

In its sample, this clonotype was seen many times. The chain is built from TRBV4-2 and TRBJ1-5, with 7 bases fitting TRBD1. Trimming at V came to 0 bases and at J to 2 bases, leaving 13 bases not matched to a gene. The germline gives CDR1 LGHNA, CDR2 YNFKEQ. The CDR3 consists of 19 residues. This CDR3 is CASSQDPRGQVGRNQPQHF. Written as DNA, the CDR3 is TGTGCCAGCAGCCAAGACCCCCGTGGACAGGTTGGGCGCAATCAGCCCCAGCATTTT.

Notes on this clonotype: A far larger clone differs by one base, so this is likely a read error. The chain couples TRBV6-5 to TRBJ1-3; D is possibly TRBD1 (6 bases). V lost 10 bases, J lost 0 bases, and 16 bases lay in between. The CDR3 has 15 amino acids. Germline V gives CDR1 MNHEY, CDR2 SVGAGI. The CDR3 protein is CANSGQLSSGNTIYF. Here the CDR3 DNA reads TGTGCCAACAGCGGACAGCTATCCTCTGGAAACACCATATATTTT.

Note on this clonotype: A much larger clone is a single base away; this may be a read error. This chain links TRBV29-1 with TRBJ2-7; 7 bases are a match to TRBD1. The CDR3 loop spans 13 amino acids. Germline CDR1 is SQVTM and CDR2 is ANQGSEA. The CDR3 sequence is CSVGGQDYYKQYF. The CDR3 region has the DNA TGCAGCGTCGGAGGACAGGATTACTACAAGCAGTACTTC.